This T cell receptor beta chain derives from a study of T cell responses to AZD1222 COVID-19 vaccine. Overall study findings and caveats: At 160-218 and 743-854, vaccine-associated CD4 TCRs were dominant, and they spanned spike. Per reports, nearly half of all spike-specific TCRs target regions that are unmutated in variants. Baseline seropositivity characterized only a handful of AZD1222 recipients. The sample set comprised mostly white British donors with more females, and clonal diversity was possibly underestimated.

The V gene end was trimmed by 3 bases and the J gene end by 4 bases; junction bases not matched to a gene: 5. The length of the CDR3 is 14 residues. CDR1 and CDR2 from the germline V gene are LNHDA and SQIVND (reference sequence). Profiled with immunoSEQ multiplex PCR; TCRdb holds only in-frame clones, not every one. The data show some 74,000 clones, with nearly 90% seen just once and around 1.3% held by the top ten. Notes on this clone: The antigen is not known.

The chain recombines TRBV19 with TRBJ1-1, with 7 bases matching TRBD1. Here the sequenced sample was peripheral blood, taken 28 days after the second AZD1222 dose. This receptor was taken from an adult who received the AZD1222 COVID-19 vaccine. The CDR3 region has the DNA TGTGCCAGTAGTATGGAGCGGGACAGCACTGAAGCTTTCTTT. This gives the protein CASSMERDSTEAFF.